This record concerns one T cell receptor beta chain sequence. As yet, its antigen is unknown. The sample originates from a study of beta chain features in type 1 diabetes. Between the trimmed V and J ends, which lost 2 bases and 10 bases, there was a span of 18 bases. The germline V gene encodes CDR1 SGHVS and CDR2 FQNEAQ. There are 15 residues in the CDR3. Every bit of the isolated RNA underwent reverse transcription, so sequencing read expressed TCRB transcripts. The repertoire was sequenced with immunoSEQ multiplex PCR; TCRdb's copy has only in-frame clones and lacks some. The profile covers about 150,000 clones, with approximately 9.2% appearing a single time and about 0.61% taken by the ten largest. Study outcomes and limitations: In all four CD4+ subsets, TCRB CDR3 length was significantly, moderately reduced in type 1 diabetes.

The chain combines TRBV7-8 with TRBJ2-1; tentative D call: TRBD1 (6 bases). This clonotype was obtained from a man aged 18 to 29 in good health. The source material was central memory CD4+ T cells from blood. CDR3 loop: CASSLSGTSNSEQFF. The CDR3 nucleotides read TGTGCCAGCAGCTTATCCGGGACAAGCAATTCCGAGCAGTTCTTC. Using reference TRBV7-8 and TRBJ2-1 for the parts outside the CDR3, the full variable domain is GAGVSQSPRYKVAKRGQDVALRCDPISGHVSLFWYQQALGQGPEFLTYFQNEAQLDKSGLPSDRFFAERPEGSVSTLKIQRTQQEDSAVYLCASSLSGTSNSEQFFGPGTRLTVL.